The rows below give T cell receptor beta chains drawn from one sample of a study of CD8 T cells in Susac syndrome. TCRdb fed the immunoSEQ multiplex PCR reads into MiXCR, producing one record per CDR3 protein. The sample shows some 150,000 distinct CDR3 sequences, 95% of them seen only once. The material sequenced was CD4+ T cells from PBMCs. The receptors were gathered from a human donor with Susac syndrome. Both conserved end residues are part of each CDR3. D genes are given only for firm matches. Part of the rows lack a size; the others show once, few, many or a class for expanded clones.

j_call: TRBJ2-7
d_call: .
v_call: TRBV7-6
clone_size: few
cdr3_nt: TGTGCCAGCAGCTCCCTGGATTACTACGAGCAGTACTTC
cdr3_aa: CASSSLDYYEQYF

j_call: TRBJ1-2
d_call: .
v_call: TRBV9
clone_size: once
cdr3_nt: TGTGCCAGCAGCGTAAGGGAAGGGAACTATGGCTACACCTTC
cdr3_aa: CASSVREGNYGYTF

j_call: TRBJ1-5
d_call: .
v_call: TRBV20-1
clone_size: .
cdr3_nt: TGCAGTGCTGGAACCGGGACAAGGAGCAATCAGCCCCAGCATTTT
cdr3_aa: CSAGTGTRSNQPQHF

j_call: TRBJ1-6
d_call: .
v_call: TRBV30
clone_size: .
cdr3_nt: TGTGCCTGGAGTGCACAGGGTGGTTCACCCCTCCACTTT
cdr3_aa: CAWSAQGGSPLHF

j_call: TRBJ2-3
d_call: .
v_call: TRBV11-2
clone_size: .
cdr3_nt: TGTGCCAGCAGCTTAGATCTGGGTGGGCATACGCAGTATTTT
cdr3_aa: CASSLDLGGHTQYF

j_call: TRBJ2-2
d_call: TRBD1
v_call: TRBV12-3/TRBV12-4
clone_size: .
cdr3_nt: TGTGCCAGCAGTGAAAGGGACAGGAACACCGGGGAGCTGTTTTTT
cdr3_aa: CASSERDRNTGELFF

j_call: TRBJ2-2
d_call: .
v_call: TRBV30
clone_size: .
cdr3_nt: TGTGCCTGGAGTTTGGAGGGCACCGGGGAGCTGTTTTTT
cdr3_aa: CAWSLEGTGELFF

j_call: TRBJ2-3
d_call: TRBD2
v_call: TRBV6-5
clone_size: .
cdr3_nt: TGTGCCAGCAGTTACTCGAGACTAGCGGTTAGCACAGATACGCAGTATTTT
cdr3_aa: CASSYSRLAVSTDTQYF

j_call: TRBJ2-4
d_call: .
v_call: TRBV29-1
clone_size: .
cdr3_nt: TGCAGCGCCAGGGTAACCAAAAACATTCAGTACTTC
cdr3_aa: CSARVTKNIQYF

j_call: TRBJ2-7
d_call: .
v_call: TRBV2
clone_size: .
cdr3_nt: TGTGCCAGCAAGCCCGTCACCGCTAGCTCCTACGAGCAGTACTTC
cdr3_aa: CASKPVTASSYEQYF

j_call: TRBJ2-1
d_call: .
v_call: TRBV6-2/TRBV6-3
clone_size: .
cdr3_nt: TGTGCCAGCACAGGACACGAAAGCTCCTACAATGAGCAGTTCTTC
cdr3_aa: CASTGHESSYNEQFF

j_call: TRBJ2-1
d_call: TRBD2
v_call: TRBV5-4
clone_size: few
cdr3_nt: TGTGCCAGCAACCTCCCGGGACTAGCTAGTGAGCAGTTCTTC
cdr3_aa: CASNLPGLASEQFF

j_call: TRBJ2-1
d_call: TRBD2
v_call: TRBV9
clone_size: .
cdr3_nt: TGTGCCAGCAGCCACGGCGGGAGCTCCTACAATGAGCAGTTCTTC
cdr3_aa: CASSHGGSSYNEQFF

j_call: TRBJ1-6
d_call: .
v_call: TRBV12-3/TRBV12-4
clone_size: .
cdr3_nt: TGTGCCAGCAGTTTGGACAGCGGTTCACCCCTCCACTTT
cdr3_aa: CASSLDSGSPLHF

j_call: TRBJ2-1
d_call: .
v_call: TRBV12-3/TRBV12-4
clone_size: .
cdr3_nt: TGTGCCAGCAGAGCCCCCGGGATAAGGTCGGGTGAGCAGTTCTTC
cdr3_aa: CASRAPGIRSGEQFF